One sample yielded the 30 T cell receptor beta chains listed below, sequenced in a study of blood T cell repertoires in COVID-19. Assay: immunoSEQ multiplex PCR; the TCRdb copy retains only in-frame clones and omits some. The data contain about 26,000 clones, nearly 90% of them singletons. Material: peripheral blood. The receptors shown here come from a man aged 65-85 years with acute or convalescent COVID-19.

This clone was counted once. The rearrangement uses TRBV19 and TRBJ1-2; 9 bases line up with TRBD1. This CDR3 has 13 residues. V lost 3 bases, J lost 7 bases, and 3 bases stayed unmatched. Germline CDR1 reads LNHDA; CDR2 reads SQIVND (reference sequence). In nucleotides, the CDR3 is TGTGCCAGTAGTATCGCGACAGGGGGTGGCTACACCTTC. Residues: CASSIATGGGYTF.

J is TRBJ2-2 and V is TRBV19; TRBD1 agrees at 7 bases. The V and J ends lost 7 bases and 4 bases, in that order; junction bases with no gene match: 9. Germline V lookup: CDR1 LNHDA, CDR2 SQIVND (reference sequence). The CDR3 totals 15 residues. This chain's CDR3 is CASISGSGGTGELFF. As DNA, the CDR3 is TGTGCCAGTATATCGGGATCAGGGGGCACCGGGGAGCTGTTTTTT.

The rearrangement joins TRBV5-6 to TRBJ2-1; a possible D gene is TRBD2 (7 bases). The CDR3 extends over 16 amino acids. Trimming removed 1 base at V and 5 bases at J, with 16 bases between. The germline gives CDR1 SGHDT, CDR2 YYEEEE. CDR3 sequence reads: CASSLYGGANDNEQFF. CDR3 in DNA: TGTGCCAGCAGCTTGTATGGGGGGGCGAACGACAATGAGCAGTTCTTC.

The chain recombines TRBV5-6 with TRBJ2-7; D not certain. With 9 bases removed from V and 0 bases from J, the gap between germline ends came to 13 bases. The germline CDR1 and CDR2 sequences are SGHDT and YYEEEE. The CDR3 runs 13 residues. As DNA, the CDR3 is TGTGCCACCTTCAGGCAGCCCTCCTACGAGCAGTACTTC. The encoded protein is CATFRQPSYEQYF.

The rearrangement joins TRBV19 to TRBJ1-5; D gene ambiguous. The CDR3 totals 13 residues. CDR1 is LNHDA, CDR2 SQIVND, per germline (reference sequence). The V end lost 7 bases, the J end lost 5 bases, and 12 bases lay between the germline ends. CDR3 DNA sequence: TGTGCCAGTATCTCACACGTTGATCAGCCCCAGCATTTT. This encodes CASISHVDQPQHF.

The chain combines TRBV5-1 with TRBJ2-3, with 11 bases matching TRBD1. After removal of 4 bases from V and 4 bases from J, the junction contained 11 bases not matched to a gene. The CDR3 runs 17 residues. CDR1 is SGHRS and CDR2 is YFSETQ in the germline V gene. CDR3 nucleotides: TGCGCCAGCAGCCCCGGACAGGGGGCTGGTTGGGCAGATACGCAGTATTTT. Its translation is CASSPGQGAGWADTQYF. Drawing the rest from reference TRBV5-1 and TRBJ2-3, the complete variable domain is KAGVTQTPRYLIKTRGQQVTLSCSPISGHRSVSWYQQTPGQGLQFLFEYFSETQRNKGNFPGRFSGRQFSNSRSEMNVSTLELGDSALYLCASSPGQGAGWADTQYFGPGTRLTVL.

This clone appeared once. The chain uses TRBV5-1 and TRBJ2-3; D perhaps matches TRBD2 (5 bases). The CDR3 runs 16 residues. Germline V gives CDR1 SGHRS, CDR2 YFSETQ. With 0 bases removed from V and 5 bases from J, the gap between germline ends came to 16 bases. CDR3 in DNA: TGCGCCAGCAGCTTGGGAGGGAGCGAGGGAAGAGATACGCAGTATTTT. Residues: CASSLGGSEGRDTQYF.

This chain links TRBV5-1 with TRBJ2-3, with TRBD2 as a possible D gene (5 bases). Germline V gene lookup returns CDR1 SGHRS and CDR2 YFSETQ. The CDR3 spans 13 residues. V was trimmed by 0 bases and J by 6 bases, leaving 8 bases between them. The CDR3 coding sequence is TGCGCCAGCAGCTTGGTACCGGGGGATACGCAGTATTTT. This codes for CASSLVPGDTQYF.

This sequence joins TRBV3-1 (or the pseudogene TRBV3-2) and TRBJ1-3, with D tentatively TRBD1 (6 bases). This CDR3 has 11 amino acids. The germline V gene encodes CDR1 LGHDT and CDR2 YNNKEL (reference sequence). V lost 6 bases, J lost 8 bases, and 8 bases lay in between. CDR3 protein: CASSHRDTIYF. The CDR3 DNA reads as TGTGCCAGCAGTCACAGGGACACCATATATTTT.

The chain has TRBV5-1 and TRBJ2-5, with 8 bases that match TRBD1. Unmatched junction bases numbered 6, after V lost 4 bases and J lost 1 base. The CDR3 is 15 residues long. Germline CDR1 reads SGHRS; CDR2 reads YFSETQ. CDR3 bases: TGCGCCAGCAGCAGGAGGGACAGGACCCAAGAGACCCAGTACTTC. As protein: CASSRRDRTQETQYF.

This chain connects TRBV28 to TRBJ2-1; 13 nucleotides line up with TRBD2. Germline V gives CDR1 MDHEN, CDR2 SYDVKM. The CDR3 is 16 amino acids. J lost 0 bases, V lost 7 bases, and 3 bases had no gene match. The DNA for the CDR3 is TGTGCCAGCAAAGGGACTAGCGGGACCTCCTACAATGAGCAGTTCTTC. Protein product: CASKGTSGTSYNEQFF.

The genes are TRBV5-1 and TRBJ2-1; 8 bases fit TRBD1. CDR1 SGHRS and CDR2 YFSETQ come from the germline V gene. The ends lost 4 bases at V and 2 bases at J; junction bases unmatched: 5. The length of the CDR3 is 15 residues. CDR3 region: CASSEQGGAYNEQFF. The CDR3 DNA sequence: TGCGCCAGCAGCGAACAGGGGGGAGCCTACAATGAGCAGTTCTTC.

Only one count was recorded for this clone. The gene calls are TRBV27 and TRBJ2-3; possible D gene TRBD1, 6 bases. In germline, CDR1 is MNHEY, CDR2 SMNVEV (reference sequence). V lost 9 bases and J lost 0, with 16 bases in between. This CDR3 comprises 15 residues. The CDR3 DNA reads TGTGCCAGTTGCCTGGGACACCCAAGCACAGATACGCAGTATTTT. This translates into CASCLGHPSTDTQYF.

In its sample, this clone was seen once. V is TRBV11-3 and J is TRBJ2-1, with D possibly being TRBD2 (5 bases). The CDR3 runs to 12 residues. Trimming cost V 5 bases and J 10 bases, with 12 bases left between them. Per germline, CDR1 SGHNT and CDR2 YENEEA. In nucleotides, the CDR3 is TGTGCCAGCAGCAGAGGGATTGGGGAGCAGTTCTTC. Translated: CASSRGIGEQFF.

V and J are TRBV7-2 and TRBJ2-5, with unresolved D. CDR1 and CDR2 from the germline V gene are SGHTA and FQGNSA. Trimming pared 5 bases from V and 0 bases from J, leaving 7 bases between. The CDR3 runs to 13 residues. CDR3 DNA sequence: TGTGCCAGCAGCACCGACTACCAAGAGACCCAGTACTTC. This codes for CASSTDYQETQYF.

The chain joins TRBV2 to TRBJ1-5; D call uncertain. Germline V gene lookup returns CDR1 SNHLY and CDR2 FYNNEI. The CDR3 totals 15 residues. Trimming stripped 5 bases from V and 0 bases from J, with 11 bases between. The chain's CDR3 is CASSFRSGSNQPQHF. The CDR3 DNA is TGTGCCAGCAGTTTTCGATCCGGTAGCAATCAGCCCCAGCATTTT. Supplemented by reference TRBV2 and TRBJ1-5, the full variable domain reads EPEVTQTPSHQVTQMGQEVILRCVPISNHLYFYWYRQILGQKVEFLVSFYNNEISEKSEIFDDQFSVERPDGSNFTLKIRSTKLEDSAMYFCASSFRSGSNQPQHFGDGTRLSIL.

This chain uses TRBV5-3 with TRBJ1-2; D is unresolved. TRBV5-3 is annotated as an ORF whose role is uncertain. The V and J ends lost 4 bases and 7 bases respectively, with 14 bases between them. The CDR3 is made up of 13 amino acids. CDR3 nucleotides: TGTGCCAGAAGCAGGACTGTGTTCTCTGGCTACACCTTC. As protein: CARSRTVFSGYTF.

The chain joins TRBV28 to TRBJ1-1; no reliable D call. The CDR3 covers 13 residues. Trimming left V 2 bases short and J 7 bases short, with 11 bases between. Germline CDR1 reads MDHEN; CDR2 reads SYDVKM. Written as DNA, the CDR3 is TGTGCCAGCAGTTTAGTACATTCACATGAAGCTTTCTTT. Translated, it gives CASSLVHSHEAFF.

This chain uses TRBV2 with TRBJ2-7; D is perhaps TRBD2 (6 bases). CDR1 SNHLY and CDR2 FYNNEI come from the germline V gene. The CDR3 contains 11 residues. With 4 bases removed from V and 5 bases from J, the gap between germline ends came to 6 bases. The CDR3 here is CASSGEDEQYF. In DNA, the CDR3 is TGTGCCAGCAGTGGGGAGGACGAGCAGTACTTC. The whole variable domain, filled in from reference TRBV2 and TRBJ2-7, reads EPEVTQTPSHQVTQMGQEVILRCVPISNHLYFYWYRQILGQKVEFLVSFYNNEISEKSEIFDDQFSVERPDGSNFTLKIRSTKLEDSAMYFCASSGEDEQYFGPGTRLTVT.

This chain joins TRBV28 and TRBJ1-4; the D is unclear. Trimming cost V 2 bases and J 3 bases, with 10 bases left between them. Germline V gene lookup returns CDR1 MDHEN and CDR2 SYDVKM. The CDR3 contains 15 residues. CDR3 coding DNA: TGTGCCAGCAGTTTAACTACCAGAGCTAATGAAAAACTGTTTTTT. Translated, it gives CASSLTTRANEKLFF.

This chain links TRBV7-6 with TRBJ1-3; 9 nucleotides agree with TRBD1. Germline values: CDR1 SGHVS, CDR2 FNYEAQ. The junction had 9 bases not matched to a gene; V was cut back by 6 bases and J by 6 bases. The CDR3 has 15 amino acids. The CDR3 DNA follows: TGTGCCAGCAGTCCCCTAACAGGGGGCTCAAACACCATATATTTT. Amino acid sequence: CASSPLTGGSNTIYF.

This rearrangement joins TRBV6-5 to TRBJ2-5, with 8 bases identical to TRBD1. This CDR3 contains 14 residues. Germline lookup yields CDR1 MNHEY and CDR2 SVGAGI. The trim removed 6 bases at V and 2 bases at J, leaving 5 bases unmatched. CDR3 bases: TGTGCCAGCAGGTTACAGGGGGGTCAAGAGACCCAGTACTTC. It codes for CASRLQGGQETQYF.

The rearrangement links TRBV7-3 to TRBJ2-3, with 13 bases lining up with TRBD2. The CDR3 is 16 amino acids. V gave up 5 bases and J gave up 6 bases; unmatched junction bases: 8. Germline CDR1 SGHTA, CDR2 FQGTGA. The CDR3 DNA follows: TGTGCCAGCAGCCCCTGGACTAGCGGGAGTCACGATACGCAGTATTTT. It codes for CASSPWTSGSHDTQYF.

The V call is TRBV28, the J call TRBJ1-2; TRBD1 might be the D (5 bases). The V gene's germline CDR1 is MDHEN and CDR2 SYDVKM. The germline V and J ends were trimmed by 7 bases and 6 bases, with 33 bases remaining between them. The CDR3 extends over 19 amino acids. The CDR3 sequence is CASTQIRGLGPAGTHGYTF. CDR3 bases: TGTGCCAGCACCCAAATAAGGGGTTTGGGCCCCGCGGGAACACATGGCTACACCTTC.

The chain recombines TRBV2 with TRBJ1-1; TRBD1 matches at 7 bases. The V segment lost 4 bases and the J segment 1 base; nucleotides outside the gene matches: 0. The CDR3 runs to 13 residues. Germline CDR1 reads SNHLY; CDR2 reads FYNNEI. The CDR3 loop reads CASSGDRNTEAFF. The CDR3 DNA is TGTGCCAGCAGTGGGGACAGGAACACTGAAGCTTTCTTT. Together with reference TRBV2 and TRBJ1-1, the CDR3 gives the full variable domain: EPEVTQTPSHQVTQMGQEVILRCVPISNHLYFYWYRQILGQKVEFLVSFYNNEISEKSEIFDDQFSVERPDGSNFTLKIRSTKLEDSAMYFCASSGDRNTEAFFGQGTRLTVV.

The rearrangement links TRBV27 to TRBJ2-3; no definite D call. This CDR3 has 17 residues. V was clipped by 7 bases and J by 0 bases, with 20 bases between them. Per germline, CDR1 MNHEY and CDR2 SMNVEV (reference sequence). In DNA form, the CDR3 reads TGTGCCAGCAAGTCGGTTCTCCTTACCCTTAGCACAGATACGCAGTATTTT. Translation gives CASKSVLLTLSTDTQYF.

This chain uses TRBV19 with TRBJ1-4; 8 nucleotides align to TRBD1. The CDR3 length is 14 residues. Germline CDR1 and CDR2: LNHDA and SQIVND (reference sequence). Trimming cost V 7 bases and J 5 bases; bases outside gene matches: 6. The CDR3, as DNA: TGTGCCAGTACCCGAGACAGGGGAAATGAAAAACTGTTTTTT. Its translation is CASTRDRGNEKLFF.

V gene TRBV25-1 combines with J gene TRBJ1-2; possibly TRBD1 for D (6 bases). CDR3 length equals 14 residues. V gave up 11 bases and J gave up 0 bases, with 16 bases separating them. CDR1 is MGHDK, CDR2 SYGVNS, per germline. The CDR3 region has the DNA TGTGCCGGCCAACAGGGTTTAGCTAACTATGGCTACACCTTC. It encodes CAGQQGLANYGYTF.

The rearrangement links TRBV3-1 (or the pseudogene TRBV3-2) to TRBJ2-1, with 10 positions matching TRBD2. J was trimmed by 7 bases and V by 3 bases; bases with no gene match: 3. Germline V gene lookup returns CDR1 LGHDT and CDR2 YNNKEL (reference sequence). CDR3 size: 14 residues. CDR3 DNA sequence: TGTGCCAGCAGCCATAGCGGGAGGTGGAATGAGCAGTTCTTC. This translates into CASSHSGRWNEQFF.

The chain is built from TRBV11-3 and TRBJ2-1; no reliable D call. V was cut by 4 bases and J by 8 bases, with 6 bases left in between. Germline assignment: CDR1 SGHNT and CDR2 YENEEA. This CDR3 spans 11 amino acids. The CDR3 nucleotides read TGTGCCAGCAGCTCCAATTATGAGCAGTTCTTC. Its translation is CASSSNYEQFF.